A selection of T cell receptor beta chains follows, all from one sample in a study of shared clonotypes between healthy human individuals. Profiling relied on immunoSEQ multiplex PCR, and the TCRdb table lists in-frame clones only, not all of them. The table lists millions of clones, approximately 95% of them singletons. The sequenced sample was naive CD4+ T cells sorted from blood. These TCRs come from a man between 18 and 35 years old in good health. Each CDR3 is given without its conserved first and last residue.

ASSVEGYNEQF,TRBV9,TRBJ2-1
ASSVQGTDTQY,TRBV6-1,TRBJ2-3
ASSMGHRAPQH,TRBV19,TRBJ1-5
ASRVTRSLNEQF,TRBV2,TRBJ2-1
ASSPRDRPYEQY,TRBV6-5,TRBJ2-7
ASSLGDSYTGELF,TRBV7-9,TRBJ2-2
ASSEWAASQPQH,TRBV6-4,TRBJ1-5
ASSYQSVNTEAF,TRBV6-6,TRBJ1-1
ASSQPRQVNNSPLH,TRBV14,TRBJ1-6
ASATGGGTDTQY,TRBV7-2,TRBJ2-3
SVGDTTYEQY,TRBV29-1,TRBJ2-7
ASSLDNAYEQY,TRBV5-1,TRBJ2-7
ASSLEGGPQETQY,TRBV5-4,TRBJ2-5
ASSQDPQGATNYGYT,TRBV4-1,TRBJ1-2
SGRTDTQY,TRBV29-1,TRBJ2-3
ASSQGDRGLRETQY,TRBV4-2,TRBJ2-5
ASSFRGVRKVDEQF,TRBV27,TRBJ2-1
ASSLVNRDSAAF,TRBV5-4,TRBJ1-1
ASSLSDRPNQPQH,TRBV7-2,TRBJ1-5
ASSYFRLANTEAF,TRBV6-5,TRBJ1-1
ASSYVSQETQY,TRBV6-6,TRBJ2-5
ASSETRTASSYEQY,TRBV6-1,TRBJ2-7
AISESLVPETQY,TRBV10-3,TRBJ2-5
ASGVASGNTIY,TRBV6-1,TRBJ1-3
ASSPIAALSYEQY,TRBV7-8,TRBJ2-7
ASSLMGDEQY,TRBV5-8,TRBJ2-7
ASSPIMRQGASYNEQF,TRBV11-2,TRBJ2-1
ASSQDDRPLRAEQY,TRBV4-1,TRBJ2-7
ASSLRLAGANEQF,TRBV7-2,TRBJ2-1